This T cell receptor (beta chain) derives from a study of blood T cell repertoires in COVID-19 (dated by TCRdb to about 2020). The study in broad terms: Collaborator samples came from the United States, Italy and Spain and covered acute and convalescent phases of COVID-19. The prospective study material was composed of cDNA or gDNA derived from T cells, B-cell-depleted T cells, or PBMCs. Subjects who had been exposed to COVID-19, were actively infected with it, or had recovered from it provided the deeply sampled blood TCRbeta repertoires that made up the dataset. The repertoires were made available in a free public database intended to serve as a resource for research on the immune response to SARS-CoV-2. Samples came from the ongoing ImmuneRACE study (first 160 participants) plus 1,254 subjects from 6 global collaborators. Sample metadata almost always included a de-identified subject ID, COVID-19 status, age in years and sex. Where available, HLA class I and class II types were obtained from metadata supplied by the sample provider rather than from assay-based typing.

Concerning this clone: No antigen is known for it. The sample holds no much larger clone one base away, and base qualities are not on file.

Germline trimming: 1 base from V, 6 bases from J; junction bases outside gene matches: 11. CDR1 MDHEN and CDR2 SYDVKM were looked up in the germline V gene. There are 17 amino acids in the CDR3, from cysteine to phenylalanine inclusive. The only DNA kept is the CDR3, 51 bases in frame from the first base. What the study reported, not specific to this receptor: Clinical and demographic metadata were provided uncurated, with the amount varying by source and participant.

The immunoSEQ Assay, a bias-controlled multiplex PCR, was used to amplify TCRbeta CDR3 regions from genomic DNA. From the authors' description of their analysis: Within the assay, amplification of reference gene primers was used to estimate how many nucleated cells each sample contained. To quantify the absolute abundance of each unique TCRbeta CDR3 rearrangement, sequence reads were collapsed and filtered. For each sample, productive Simpson clonality was calculated as the square root of Simpson's diversity index across productive rearrangements. Not all clones reach the TCRdb copy of this immuneACCESS table, which keeps in-frame sequences only. Checked studies attribute under half of the gap to unresolved V genes and leave the rest unexplained. The V and J calls and the clone size are those of that table, but D and trimming were determined from the DNA. The sample includes around 310,000 clones, with roughly 90% observed a single time. Roughly 4.1% of the sample goes to the ten largest clones.

Collaborating institutions collected whole blood in K2EDTA tubes following their own protocols. For TCRbeta analysis, collaborators shipped samples as frozen whole blood, isolated PBMCs, or DNA extracted from either of those sample types. Recombination connected TRBV28 to TRBJ1-4; 7 central nucleotides agree with TRBD1. The sequence was collected from a woman aged 45-59 years with active or convalescent COVID-19. Sequenced input: peripheral blood. The DNA is as follows: TGTGCCAGCAGTTTATCCACTCCGGGACAGCTTGATGAAAAACTGTTTTTT. The resulting protein is CASSLSTPGQLDEKLFF. The entire variable domain, with the stretches around the CDR3 drawn from the reference TRBV28 and TRBJ1-4 proteins, is DVKVTQSSRYLVKRTGEKVFLECVQDMDHENMFWYRQDPGLGLRLIYFSYDVKMKEKGDIPEGYSVSREKKERFSLILESASTNQTSMYLCASSLSTPGQLDEKLFFGSGTQLSVL.